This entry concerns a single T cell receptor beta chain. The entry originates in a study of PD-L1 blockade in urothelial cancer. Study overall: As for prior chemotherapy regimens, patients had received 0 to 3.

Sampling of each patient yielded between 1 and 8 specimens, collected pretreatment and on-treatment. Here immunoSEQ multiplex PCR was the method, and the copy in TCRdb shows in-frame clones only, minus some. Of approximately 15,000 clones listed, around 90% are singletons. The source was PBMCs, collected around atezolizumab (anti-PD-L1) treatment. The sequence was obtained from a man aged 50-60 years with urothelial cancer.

The CDR3 DNA sequence: TGTGCCAGCAGCCCAGGTCCCCTCTACGAGCAGTACTTC. Translation gives CASSPGPLYEQYF. The chain employs TRBV5-6 and TRBJ2-7; no reliable D call. Between the trimmed V and J ends, which lost 4 bases and 3 bases, there was a span of 11 bases. CDR1 is SGHDT and CDR2 is YYEEEE in the germline V gene. This CDR3 region has 13 residues.